The T cell receptor (beta chain) under discussion was sequenced for a study of lymphopenia after photon versus proton radiotherapy. General study findings and limits: Under photons, naive T cells and diversity fell while effector/memory populations rose. After the lymphocyte nadir, photon-treated repertoires showed oligoclonal expansion, especially of CD8+ Temra cells.

To note about this clone: Its antigen is not known.

The repertoire was sequenced with immunoSEQ multiplex PCR; TCRdb's copy has only in-frame clones and lacks some. The table includes about 29,000 clones, over 80% detected once. V was cut by 6 bases and J by 5 bases, with 11 bases left in between. Germline V gene data show CDR1 as SNHLY and CDR2 as FYNNEI. This CDR3 is built from 12 residues. The V call is TRBV2, the J call TRBJ2-7; the D gene could be TRBD1 or TRBD2 (5 bases each). This receptor was taken from a woman aged 55-69 years with cholangiocarcinoma. Some clones in this sample may be carry-over from other donors' samples. Here the sequenced sample was peripheral blood, taken from a patient treated with proton-based radiotherapy. In DNA, the CDR3 is TGTGCCAGCAGGGGGGAAAGTCACGAGCAGTACTTC. This sequence encodes CASRGESHEQYF.